Presented here are 29 T cell receptor beta chains from one specimen sequenced in a study of blood T cell repertoires in COVID-19. The protocol was immunoSEQ multiplex PCR, while the TCRdb copy is restricted to in-frame clones and leaves out a portion. The sample includes roughly 200,000 clones, more than 75% seen only once; the top ten take 8% to 9%. Sequenced: peripheral blood. The source is a woman over 75 with COVID-19, enrolled during active disease.

This rearrangement joins TRBV6-4 to TRBJ2-3, with D unresolved. The V end was cut by 4 bases, the J end by 0 bases, with 11 bases between. Germline assignment: CDR1 MRHNA and CDR2 SNTAGT. CDR3 length: 15 amino acids. CDR3 residues: CASSGPTQSTDTQYF. The DNA for the CDR3 is TGTGCCAGCAGTGGCCCGACTCAGAGCACAGATACGCAGTATTTT.

This chain joins TRBV6-5 and TRBJ2-2, with 11 bases fitting TRBD1. V trimming: 0 bases; J trimming: 6 bases; junction bases outside the gene matches: 3. This CDR3 has 16 residues. CDR1 and CDR2 (germline): MNHEY, SVGAGI. The CDR3 DNA is TGTGCCAGCAGTTACTCCCGGACAGGGGGCGCCGGGGAGCTGTTTTTT. Its translation is CASSYSRTGGAGELFF.

The rearrangement links TRBV11-2 to TRBJ2-6, with D perhaps matching TRBD2 (5 bases). V was clipped by 1 base and J by 0 bases, with 16 bases between them. Germline V CDR1 and CDR2: SGHAT, FQNNGV. There are 19 residues in the CDR3. CDR3 in amino acids: CASSLGPTPGSSGANVLTF. CDR3 coding DNA: TGTGCCAGCAGCTTAGGTCCCACACCGGGGAGCTCTGGGGCCAACGTCCTGACTTTC.

In this sample, this clone turned up a few times. This chain uses TRBV18 with TRBJ1-4; D is perhaps TRBD1 (5 bases). CDR1 and CDR2 from the germline V gene are KGHSH and LQKENI. This CDR3 is built from 13 residues. V dropped 4 bases and J dropped 5 bases, with 8 bases sitting between them. The CDR3 DNA reads TGTGCCAGCTCACAGGGGCTCAATGAAAAACTGTTTTTT. Translation: CASSQGLNEKLFF.

The count of this clone is one. The V and J genes are TRBV10-1 and TRBJ2-7; 9 nucleotides line up with TRBD2. The CDR3 is made up of 14 amino acids. Germline V gene lookup returns CDR1 WNHNN and CDR2 SYGVQD (reference sequence). The junction had 6 bases not matched to a gene; V was cut back by 2 bases and J by 7 bases. The chain's CDR3 is CASSESGGTQEQYF. CDR3 DNA: TGCGCCAGCAGTGAGAGCGGGGGGACACAGGAGCAGTACTTC.

This clone was seen many times. V gene TRBV27 combines with J gene TRBJ2-7; D ambiguous. The CDR3 has 14 residues. Per germline, CDR1 MNHEY and CDR2 SMNVEV (reference sequence). Trimming cost V 3 bases and J 0 bases, with 9 bases left between them. The CDR3 region has the DNA TGTGCCAGCAGTTTTAGTGGTGGCTCCTACGAGCAGTACTTC. It codes for CASSFSGGSYEQYF.

This chain connects TRBV6-5 to TRBJ2-3, with D tentatively TRBD2 (5 bases). Germline CDR1 is MNHEY and CDR2 is SVGAGI. V was cut by 6 bases and J by 2 bases, with 12 bases left in between. The CDR3 loop spans 14 amino acids. CDR3 in amino acids: CASSYARATDTQYF. The CDR3 nucleotides read TGTGCCAGCAGCTACGCGAGGGCCACAGATACGCAGTATTTT.

V and J are TRBV5-1 and TRBJ1-6; D perhaps matches TRBD1 (5 bases). The CDR3 is 14 amino acids. Deletions cut 2 bases from V and 11 bases from J, with 14 bases between. Germline V CDR1 and CDR2: SGHRS, YFSETQ. The CDR3 region is CASSLGDFKTPLHF. CDR3 coding DNA: TGCGCCAGCAGCTTAGGGGACTTCAAGACACCCCTCCACTTT.

The CDR3 DNA reads TGTGCCAGCAGCCGAAACAGGGTGCAAGAGACCCAGTACTTC. Protein product: CASSRNRVQETQYF. The V gene is TRBV5-6, the J gene TRBJ2-5; tentatively, D is TRBD1 (6 bases). Germline values: CDR1 SGHDT, CDR2 YYEEEE. The ends were cut back, 4 bases at V and 2 bases at J, with 12 bases in the middle. The CDR3 has 14 amino acids.

This rearrangement joins TRBV28 to TRBJ2-7; perhaps TRBD2 as D (6 bases). Trimming pared 6 bases from V and 1 base from J, leaving 13 bases between. The CDR3 extends over 14 amino acids. Germline loops: CDR1 MDHEN, CDR2 SYDVKM. The CDR3 DNA reads as TGTGCCAGCAGGAGCGGGTTTGGATCCTACGAGCAGTACTTC. This translates into CASRSGFGSYEQYF. The whole variable domain, filled in from reference TRBV28 and TRBJ2-7, reads DVKVTQSSRYLVKRTGEKVFLECVQDMDHENMFWYRQDPGLGLRLIYFSYDVKMKEKGDIPEGYSVSREKKERFSLILESASTNQTSMYLCASRSGFGSYEQYFGPGTRLTVT.

This clone was detected only once. The rearrangement joins TRBV19 to TRBJ1-6; 7 positions match TRBD1. J gave up 7 bases and V 5 bases, and 8 bases lay outside the gene matches. This CDR3 contains 15 residues. CDR1 LNHDA and CDR2 SQIVND come from the germline V gene (reference sequence). The CDR3 DNA follows: TGTGCCAGTAGTGCTGATCGGGACAGCAATTCACCCCTCCACTTT. Protein product: CASSADRDSNSPLHF.

This clone was recorded only once. This chain uses TRBV10-1 with TRBJ1-1; D uncertain. The CDR3 spans 14 residues. Trimming took off 0 bases at V and 4 bases at J, with 9 bases between the two ends. Germline V gives CDR1 WNHNN, CDR2 SYGVQD (reference sequence). CDR3 nucleotide sequence: TGCGCCAGCAGTGAGTCCAGGCGATCCACTGAAGCTTTCTTT. It specifies CASSESRRSTEAFF.

A few counts support this clone. The chain carries TRBV19 and TRBJ1-4; D not certain. Trimming removed 2 bases at V and 1 base at J, with 14 bases between. Per germline, CDR1 LNHDA and CDR2 SQIVND (reference sequence). The CDR3 runs to 17 residues. The CDR3 region is CASSIRTRGLTNEKLFF. The CDR3 DNA follows: TGTGCCAGTAGTATAAGGACTCGGGGTTTAACTAATGAAAAACTGTTTTTT.

CDR3 in DNA: TGTGCCAGCTCACCTTATAATCAGGGAAAAGGCACTGAAGCTTTCTTT. Translated: CASSPYNQGKGTEAFF. This chain uses TRBV18 with TRBJ1-1; maybe TRBD1 (5 bases). This CDR3 is built from 16 residues. Germline V gene sequence: CDR1 KGHSH, CDR2 LQKENI. The V end lost 3 bases, the J end lost 4 bases, and 18 bases lay between the germline ends.

Only one count was recorded for this clone. This chain uses TRBV5-1 with TRBJ2-7; D possibly corresponds to TRBD2 (6 bases). V gave up 4 bases and J gave up 2 bases, with 10 bases separating them. The CDR3 has 13 amino acids. Germline-derived CDR1 and CDR2 are SGHRS and YFSETQ. The CDR3 bases are TGCGCCAGCAGCATACCGGGAGCCTACGAGCAGTACTTC. Its translation is CASSIPGAYEQYF.

The chain links TRBV7-3 to TRBJ1-2; D not certain. V was pared by 6 bases and J by 4 bases, with 9 bases between. The CDR3 contains 12 residues. In germline, CDR1 is SGHTA, CDR2 FQGTGA. The CDR3 reads CASRSNGYGYTF. The CDR3 DNA sequence: TGTGCCAGCAGGTCGAACGGCTATGGCTACACCTTC.

This clone was recorded a few times. The chain recombines TRBV5-4 with TRBJ2-5, with 9 bases that match TRBD2. V lost 5 bases and J lost 5; bases outside the gene matches: 7. Germline lookup yields CDR1 SGHNT and CDR2 YYREEE (reference sequence). The CDR3 covers 14 residues. This CDR3 reads CASRQSGGRETQYF. CDR3 sequence (DNA): TGTGCCAGCAGACAGAGCGGGGGGCGGGAGACCCAGTACTTC.

This clone appeared once. The chain joins TRBV27 to TRBJ2-1; D ambiguous. CDR1 is MNHEY and CDR2 is SMNVEV in the germline V gene (reference sequence). Trimming left V 5 bases short and J 10 bases short, with 15 bases between. The CDR3 contains 13 residues. In DNA form, the CDR3 reads TGTGCCAGCAGTCCTCCTTTAGTCAGGGAGCAGTTCTTC. Protein: CASSPPLVREQFF.

The rearrangement uses TRBV5-1 and TRBJ2-6; D call uncertain. Per the germline V gene, CDR1 is SGHRS and CDR2 is YFSETQ. The CDR3 has 15 amino acids. V was trimmed by 3 bases and J by 4 bases, leaving 11 bases between them. CDR3 sequence: CASSSSLTGANVLTF. The CDR3 nucleotides read TGCGCCAGCAGCTCCAGTTTGACAGGGGCCAACGTCCTGACTTTC.

This rearrangement joins TRBV5-1 to TRBJ1-5; 10 nucleotides match TRBD1. There are 24 residues in the CDR3. Germline CDR1 is SGHRS and CDR2 is YFSETQ. V shed 2 bases, J shed 5 bases, and the junction held 31 bases outside the gene matches. CDR3 sequence (DNA): TGCGCCAGCAGCTTTAGCCCAGCGTTATTGCCCATCCAATCCGGGACAGGGGAGGATCAGCCCCAGCATTTT. It yields the protein CASSFSPALLPIQSGTGEDQPQHF.

V is TRBV11-3 and J is TRBJ2-2; unclear D gene. Trimming removed 0 bases at V and 7 bases at J, with 6 bases between. The CDR3 has 13 amino acids. Germline CDR1 reads SGHNT; CDR2 reads YENEEA. The CDR3 DNA follows: TGTGCCAGCAGCTTAGACTCCGTCGGGGAGCTGTTTTTT. It is translated as CASSLDSVGELFF.

The J gene is TRBJ1-1, the V gene TRBV19; D uncertain. This CDR3 has 13 amino acids. Trimming cost V 4 bases and J 8 bases, with 14 bases left between them. Germline V gives CDR1 LNHDA, CDR2 SQIVND (reference sequence). The CDR3 DNA reads as TGTGCCAGTAGTAGATACAGAGTAGAGGAAGCTTTCTTT. It specifies CASSRYRVEEAFF.

The CDR3 bases are TGTGCCAGTAGGAGACAGGGTAGCAATCAGCCCCAGCATTTT. Translated, it gives CASRRQGSNQPQHF. The J gene is TRBJ1-5, the V gene TRBV19, with 7 bases fitting TRBD1. CDR3 size: 14 residues. The J segment lost 0 bases and the V segment lost 6 bases, leaving 2 bases of the junction unmatched. Germline assignment: CDR1 LNHDA and CDR2 SQIVND (reference sequence).

The chain couples TRBV19 to TRBJ2-6, with TRBD1 matching 8 bases. Germline trimming cut 2 bases from V and 0 bases from J; bases unmatched to any gene: 3. Germline CDR1 and CDR2: LNHDA and SQIVND (reference sequence). The length of the CDR3 is 17 residues. Written as DNA, the CDR3 is TGTGCCAGTAGTATAAGGACAGGGCGCTCTGGGGCCAACGTCCTGACTTTC. This encodes CASSIRTGRSGANVLTF.

The gene calls are TRBV6-5 and TRBJ1-4, with a possible D match to TRBD1 (5 bases). Trimming shortened V by 0 bases and J by 4 bases, and 12 bases separated the two germline ends. This CDR3 comprises 16 residues. The germline gives CDR1 MNHEY, CDR2 SVGAGI. The CDR3 nucleotides read TGTGCCAGCAGTTACTCTAGGCGGGGCGGTAATGAAAAACTGTTTTTT. Amino acids: CASSYSRRGGNEKLFF.

V usage is TRBV16 and J usage is TRBJ2-3; possible D gene TRBD2, 6 bases. The CDR3 sequence is 15 residues long. The germline V gene encodes CDR1 KGHSY and CDR2 FQNENV. Trimming stripped 0 bases from V and 2 bases from J, with 9 bases between. CDR3 residues: CASSQSSGNTDTQYF. In nucleotides, the CDR3 is TGTGCCAGCAGCCAATCTAGCGGAAACACAGATACGCAGTATTTT.

The chain joins TRBV4-2 to TRBJ1-5; no reliable D call. The CDR3 loop spans 15 amino acids. Germline CDR1 and CDR2: LGHNA and YNFKEQ. V was cut by 3 bases and J by 4 bases, with 13 bases left in between. The CDR3 bases are TGTGCCAGCAGCCAGGGCCAGGCCTTTAATCAGCCCCAGCATTTT. It translates to CASSQGQAFNQPQHF.

This chain joins TRBV4-3 and TRBJ1-4; D gene ambiguous. This CDR3 contains 13 residues. Between the trimmed V and J ends, which lost 4 bases and 7 bases, there was a span of 10 bases. The germline V gene has CDR1 LGHNA and CDR2 YSLEER. In nucleotides, the CDR3 is TGCGCCAGCAGCCTCGAGGCGGGTGAAAAACTGTTTTTT. Translating it yields CASSLEAGEKLFF.

V is TRBV5-4 and J is TRBJ2-1; D call uncertain. Germline V gene sequence: CDR1 SGHNT, CDR2 YYREEE (reference sequence). CDR3 length: 12 residues. Trimming cost V 4 bases and J 8 bases, with 10 bases left between them. CDR3 loop: CASSRGTDEQFF. CDR3 nucleotides: TGTGCCAGCAGCCGAGGTACCGATGAGCAGTTCTTC.